This T cell receptor (beta chain) was identified in a study of T cells in Graves' hyperthyroidism and ophthalmopathy (dated by TCRdb to the late 2010s). Notes on the research overall: Peripheral blood was sampled at the time of initial diagnosis, prior to any treatment. Whether ophthalmopathy could be predicted prospectively was tested in an independent validation cohort made up of 18 to 20 hyperthyroidism patients plus 17 patients who later progressed to ophthalmopathy. The paper describes TCR Vbeta CDR3 sequencing of 140 or so peripheral blood samples, made up of 43 ophthalmopathy patients, 70 to 75 hyperthyroidism patients and 17 progressor patients. Once sampling was done, hyperthyroidism patients were given methimazole at a starting dose of 30 mg daily, whereas ophthalmopathy patients were given high-dose intravenous methylprednisolone. The 100 discovery patients were divided at random into training and test sets in a 7:3 ratio. Thyroid tissue and blood T-cell repertoires from roughly six Graves' hyperthyroidism patients were also compared in the study. To identify TCR V-J signatures that set the groups apart, the researchers used a discovery cohort of more than 95 patients, made up of under 50 with Graves' ophthalmopathy and some 56 with stable Graves' hyperthyroidism. General study outcomes and caveats: Blood samples also contained most of the expanded thyroid clonotypes (frequency above 0.001), which suggests that blood repertoires may reflect thyroid immune responses. Ophthalmopathy was separated from stable hyperthyroidism by a 13 V-J signature model, with just over 85% sensitivity and 81% to 82% specificity obtained in cross-validation and 80%/75% obtained in testing. In validation, progression to ophthalmopathy was predicted by the model with 70% to 71% sensitivity and 72.22% specificity, a median of roughly 6 months before onset. Sample size was not statistically predetermined, and blinding of investigators to group allocation was not performed.

This clonotype was counted ten times or more. Its antigen remains undetermined. One base away there is no much larger clone; base qualities are not given. TCR beta CDR3 regions were amplified from RNA transcripts. The TCR CDR3 was subjected to a first round of RT-PCR using the HTBI primer set and the Qiagen OneStep RT-PCR kit. A second multiplex PCR round built the libraries, followed by size selection and purification. Paired-end sequencing of the libraries was performed with 100 bp reads on an Illumina HiSeq2000. As for how the authors treated the data: SOAPnuke was used to process the raw data, removing reads that contained adapters or uncalled bases, had a mean Phred below 15, or lacked an exact match to the constant primer or identifier. COPE v1.2.5 was used to merge the high-quality paired reads, and each unique nucleotide sequence was defined as a clonotype. MiTCR v1.1 was used to align clonotypes to the IMGT TRBV, TRBD and TRBJ reference segments. Analysis was restricted to V-J combinations with a frequency above 0.0001, which covered 99.2% of repertoires. A TCS score was defined as the ratio between F50 (clonal expansion) and ExV (chaos), using BLOSUM62-based TCRdist between CDR3 peptides within each V-J. Welch's t-statistics and random forest reduced fewer than 550 V-J features to fewer than 15, which were used in a naive Bayes classifier (R e1071). TCRdb trimmed the raw reads at Q25, called clones with MiXCR and kept productive beta chains. Rows matching on CDR3 protein sequence are summarized as one entry with the most common DNA and genes. In this record, the V and J calls reflect TCRdb's handling and not the investigators' own analysis. The sample data list under 550,000 distinct CDR3 sequences, and around 15% of these were observed just once. The top ten hold 5.3% of the sample.

Stable Graves' hyperthyroidism was defined as the absence of progression to ophthalmopathy over 18 months of follow-up. Hyperthyroidism patients were newly diagnosed, had a disease duration of under 2 months, and were aged 18 to 65 years. Exclusion was applied to patients with uncontrolled infections, other autoimmune diseases, pregnancy or lactation. Clinical symptoms, serum thyroxine and TRAb, thyroid ultrasound, and orbital computed tomography formed the basis for the diagnoses. PBMCs were isolated from more than 9 ml of fresh peripheral blood by Ficoll-Paque density gradient centrifugation. Trizol reagent was used to extract total RNA, and RNA quality was then checked on an Agilent 2100 Bioanalyzer. Via the germline V gene, CDR1 is MNHNS and CDR2 SASEGT. V is pared back by 6 bases and J by 5 bases, with 13 bases lying between the germline termini. The CDR3 runs 13 residues from the cysteine to the phenylalanine. Only the CDR3 region is kept as DNA, spanning 39 bases read in frame from base 1.

This clonotype was sampled from a woman in her late teens or twenties with Graves' hyperthyroidism. The sample consisted of blood. The sequence links TRBV6-1 to TRBJ1-2; TRBD1 is a weak D gene call, 6 bases matching. CDR3 reads: CASSSRGGYGYTF. In nucleotide form, the sequence is TGTGCCAGCAGCTCCCGAGGGGGTTATGGCTACACCTTC.